Included here is one T cell receptor beta chain sequence, with context. Its antigen has not been determined. No base-level quality is on record; no much larger clone is a single base apart. Sample time point, as interpreted from the label and publication: 6 months after combined kidney and bone marrow transplant. The transplants used related donors with nonmyeloablative bone marrow transplantation, and mixed chimerism in the human trials was transient. Thawed PBMCs were FACS-sorted into unstimulated Tregs (CD4+CD25+CD127-), CD4+ non-Tregs (CD4+CD25-), CD4 cells and CD8 cells. 4 combined kidney and bone marrow transplant recipients from the ITN036ST trial were included as patients, and samples were available only from these trial subjects. Healthy control blood was processed to PBMCs with a Ficoll density gradient and then cryopreserved, whereas patient PBMCs were collected both before and after transplant.

These data originate in a study of Tregs in tolerant kidney transplant recipients (dated by TCRdb to between 2019 and 2020). General notes on the study: The study applied TCRbeta sequencing to find donor-specific regulatory T cells before combined kidney and bone marrow transplantation and then followed those same cells after transplant.

For TCRbeta CDR3 sequencing, genomic DNA from the sorted cells was extracted using the QIAGEN DNeasy Blood and Tissue Kit. High-throughput TCRbeta CDR3 sequencing, which included PCR amplification with bias correction and internal controls, was done commercially through immunoSEQ. The published analysis was carried out like this. Unique productive TCRbeta sequences were defined by CDR3 nucleotide sequence where primers matched, and otherwise by CDR3 amino acid sequence together with Vbeta and Jbeta genes. As a correction for sorting error, sequences shared between sorted populations at a frequency ratio of 2:1 or less were discarded, and the remaining shared sequences were assigned to the higher population. A sequence was defined as donor-reactive if the sequence was expanded at least 5-fold in CFSE-low cells compared with unstimulated cells and had a frequency of at least 0.01% in CFSE-low cells. Jensen-Shannon divergence, calculated on the top 100 TCRbeta sequences ranked by frequency, was used to quantify repertoire divergence. For samples with multiple sequencing runs, sorting error was corrected separately for each run before the runs were pooled. TCRdb obtained this table from immuneACCESS and retained in-frame rearrangements with V and J assigned. These tables miss some clones; where compared with another copy, unresolved V genes account for less than half of the shortfall, and the remainder is unexplained. The V and J calls and clone size come from that table; D and trimming were worked out from the DNA. The sample table lists about 21,000 clones, approximately 81% of them with a count of one. Clones ranked in the top ten supply 20% to 30% of the sample.

From V the trimming removes 4 bases and from J it removes 6 bases, while the gene matches leave 5 bases of the junction unaccounted for. The CDR3 contains 15 residues, cysteine and phenylalanine counted. Solely the CDR3 DNA is kept, with 45 bases framed from the first base. The germline V gene encodes CDR1 SGDLS and CDR2 YYNGEE. Study-wide conclusions, independent of this receptor: Expanding Tregs with activated donor B cells appeared to identify the most biologically relevant and donor-specific TCRbeta repertoire. Biological reproducibility was not directly addressed, though technical replication error appeared minimal. For some patients the PCR primers changed over time, which made it impossible to compare the samples from those patients at the nucleotide level. Because only a small number of patients were included, the study had limitations, and the results will need to be validated in larger populations as well as under other immunosuppression protocols. Donor-specific Treg expansion exceeded global Treg expansion in tolerant patients, suggesting antigen-driven rather than nonspecific expansion.

The starting material was CD8+ T cells from blood (PBMCs), obtained 6 months after the transplant. This chain joins TRBV9 to TRBJ2-3; 13 central bases correspond to TRBD2. This sequence was found in a human patient who received a combined kidney and bone marrow transplant. Following a transplant, some T lymphocytes may have been derived from the graft donor. For the CDR3, the sequence is CASSPVTSGRDTQYF. Here is the DNA: TGTGCCAGCAGCCCAGTGACTAGCGGGAGGGATACGCAGTATTTT.